Shown below are 32 T cell receptor beta chains from a single sample sequenced in a study of T cells in tuberculosis. Documented time point: new active TB diagnosis, blood taken before or within 7 days of starting treatment. Method: immunoSEQ multiplex PCR; TCRdb's copy keeps in-frame clones and lacks some. This table has tens of thousands of clones, 70% to 90% appearing once. This sample comprised PBMCs, obtained at tuberculosis diagnosis. Source of these receptors: an adult with tuberculosis.

This clone was seen a few times. This chain links TRBV29-1 with TRBJ1-1; D gene unclear. The length of the CDR3 is 11 residues. V was pared by 4 bases and J by 11 bases, with 14 bases between. Germline CDR1 reads SQVTM; CDR2 reads ANQGSEA. Here the CDR3 DNA reads TGCAGCGTTGCATACGAACAAAAGGCTTTCTTT. Its translation: CSVAYEQKAFF.

This chain uses TRBV14 with TRBJ2-1, with 7 bases aligning to TRBD2. This CDR3 has 16 amino acids. Looked up from germline, CDR1 is SGHDN and CDR2 is FVKESK. After removal of 4 bases from V and 5 bases from J, the junction contained 11 bases not matched to a gene. The CDR3 DNA reads TGTGCCAGCAGCCCGGGGGGAGGCCTGGCCCACAATGAGCAGTTCTTC. The encoded protein is CASSPGGGLAHNEQFF. The entire variable domain, with the rest obtained from reference TRBV14 and TRBJ2-1, is as follows: EAGVTQFPSHSVIEKGQTVTLRCDPISGHDNLYWYRRVMGKEIKFLLHFVKESKQDESGMPNNRFLAERTGGTYSTLKVQPAELEDSGVYFCASSPGGGLAHNEQFFGPGTRLTVL.

This clone has only one observation. The chain employs TRBV9 and TRBJ1-1; 7 bases fit TRBD1. Germline V gives CDR1 SGDLS, CDR2 YYNGEE. J gave up 6 bases and V 3 bases, and 8 bases lay outside the gene matches. The CDR3 extends over 14 amino acids. DNA of the CDR3: TGTGCCAGCAGCGCCGGACAGGTAGGGTCTGAAGCTTTCTTT. It is translated as CASSAGQVGSEAFF.

The genes are TRBV4-1 and TRBJ2-2; D is perhaps TRBD1 (5 bases). In germline, CDR1 is MGHRA, CDR2 YSYEKL. The CDR3 has 14 residues. V was trimmed by 5 bases and J by 1 base, leaving 8 bases between them. This CDR3 reads CASSSGMNTGELFF. CDR3 sequence (DNA): TGCGCCAGCAGCTCAGGGATGAACACCGGGGAGCTGTTTTTT.

The V gene is TRBV30, the J gene TRBJ1-1; D is unclear. The CDR3 runs 13 residues. V lost 0 bases to trimming and J lost 1 base, with 6 bases between them. Germline V CDR1 and CDR2: GTSNPN, SVGIG (reference sequence). CDR3 amino acids: CAWSVFGNTEAFF. The CDR3 coding sequence is TGTGCCTGGAGTGTGTTCGGGAACACTGAAGCTTTCTTT.

This sequence joins TRBV7-9 and TRBJ2-5; D gene ambiguous. Looked up from germline, CDR1 is SEHNR and CDR2 is FQNEAQ (reference sequence). V gave up 2 bases and J gave up 5 bases, with 6 bases separating them. The CDR3 consists of 12 residues. CDR3 in DNA: TGTGCCAGCAGCTTATCCGTGGAGACCCAGTACTTC. Translating it yields CASSLSVETQYF.

V is TRBV11-2 and J is TRBJ2-1, with TRBD2 as a possible D gene (5 bases). V lost 1 base to trimming and J lost 3 bases, with 10 bases between them. This CDR3 is 15 amino acids long. Germline CDR1 SGHAT, CDR2 FQNNGV. CDR3: CASSLGTAGYNEQFF. Written as DNA, the CDR3 is TGTGCCAGCAGCTTAGGGACTGCGGGCTACAATGAGCAGTTCTTC.

The chain employs TRBV15 and TRBJ2-7, with 9 positions matching TRBD1. This CDR3 has 15 residues. The junction had 10 bases not matched to a gene; V was cut back by 5 bases and J by 5 bases. Germline V gives CDR1 LNHNV, CDR2 YYDKDF (reference sequence). In DNA form, the CDR3 reads TGTGCCACCAGCGGACCGGGACAGGGTAAGGACGAGCAGTACTTC. It is translated as CATSGPGQGKDEQYF.

The genes are TRBV4-3 and TRBJ1-4; D gene unclear. The CDR3 is 16 residues long. V lost 1 base and J lost 3, with 12 bases in between. Germline V gives CDR1 LGHNA, CDR2 YSLEER. Here the CDR3 reads CASSQAEVGANEKLFF. CDR3 nucleotides: TGCGCCAGCAGCCAAGCCGAGGTCGGGGCTAATGAAAAACTGTTTTTT.

Only one count was recorded for this clone. The V gene is TRBV2, the J gene TRBJ1-1, with 9 bases identical to TRBD1. Germline assignment: CDR1 SNHLY and CDR2 FYNNEI. J gave up 5 bases and V 6 bases, and 10 bases lay outside the gene matches. The CDR3 is 15 amino acids. This CDR3 reads CASRALGQGKTEAFF. CDR3 bases: TGTGCCAGCAGGGCACTTGGACAGGGGAAAACTGAAGCTTTCTTT.

This clone was seen only a few times. V gene TRBV6-1 combines with J gene TRBJ1-1; no definite D call. From germline, CDR1 is MNHNS and CDR2 SASEGT. V lost 1 base to trimming and J lost 0 bases, with 9 bases between them. The CDR3 spans 15 residues. CDR3 loop: CASSEGLFMNTEAFF. In nucleotides, the CDR3 is TGTGCCAGCAGTGAAGGACTGTTCATGAACACTGAAGCTTTCTTT.

This rearrangement joins TRBV5-4 to TRBJ2-1; D gene ambiguous. Trimming took 3 bases from V and 6 from J, leaving 13 bases between them. The CDR3 consists of 14 residues. The germline CDR1 and CDR2 sequences are SGHNT and YYREEE (reference sequence). As DNA, the CDR3 is TGTGCCAGCAGCTCCGGGTCTGCCCGCAATGAGCAGTTCTTC. It codes for CASSSGSARNEQFF.

The chain recombines TRBV9 with TRBJ2-7; 15 bases line up with TRBD2. Germline CDR1 SGDLS, CDR2 YYNGEE. The junction had 2 bases not matched to a gene; V was cut back by 4 bases and J by 3 bases. This CDR3 spans 15 amino acids. In DNA, the CDR3 is TGTGCCAGCAGCTTGGGACTAGCGGGGGGCTACGAGCAGTACTTC. Its protein is CASSLGLAGGYEQYF.

The chain recombines TRBV7-9 with TRBJ1-2; 9 bases align to TRBD1. The germline gives CDR1 SEHNR, CDR2 FQNEAQ (reference sequence). The V segment lost 5 bases and the J segment 3 bases; nucleotides outside the gene matches: 7. This CDR3 is built from 15 residues. The CDR3 bases are TGTGCCAGCAGCCCTACCACAGGGGGCGACTATGGCTACACCTTC. Translation gives CASSPTTGGDYGYTF.

This clone was seen just once. The chain employs TRBV5-1 and TRBJ2-2; perhaps TRBD1 as D (5 bases). This CDR3 comprises 13 residues. The germline V and J ends were trimmed by 0 bases and 7 bases, with 7 bases remaining between them. Germline CDR1 is SGHRS and CDR2 is YFSETQ. The CDR3 sequence is CASSLVQGGELFF. The CDR3 DNA follows: TGCGCCAGCAGCTTGGTTCAGGGCGGGGAGCTGTTTTTT.

The V call is TRBV27, the J call TRBJ1-1, with 11 bases that match TRBD1. Germline loops: CDR1 MNHEY, CDR2 SMNVEV (reference sequence). Losses at the gene ends were 2 bases for V and 1 base for J; bases not matched to a gene: 6. This CDR3 is built from 17 residues. The CDR3 nucleotides read TGTGCCAGCAGTTTAGAGTGGACAGGGGGCGGGAACACTGAAGCTTTCTTT. It yields the protein CASSLEWTGGGNTEAFF.

This clone was counted a few times. The chain recombines TRBV14 with TRBJ1-6; D remains unclear. V was clipped by 7 bases and J by 7 bases, with 11 bases between them. The CDR3 has 13 residues. CDR1 SGHDN and CDR2 FVKESK come from the germline V gene. The CDR3 sequence: CASTHGANSPLHF. The CDR3 DNA sequence: TGTGCCAGCACCCACGGAGCCAATTCACCCCTCCACTTT.

The chain couples TRBV4-3 to TRBJ2-7; 8 bases line up with TRBD1. V lost 4 bases and J lost 6; bases outside the gene matches: 8. The CDR3 totals 14 residues. Looked up from germline, CDR1 is LGHNA and CDR2 is YSLEER. The CDR3 reads CASSREPGQGEQYF. CDR3 coding DNA: TGCGCCAGCAGCCGCGAACCAGGACAGGGCGAGCAGTACTTC.

V gene TRBV28 combines with J gene TRBJ1-2, with D tentatively TRBD1 (6 bases). Germline CDR1 MDHEN, CDR2 SYDVKM. Between the trimmed V and J ends, which lost 4 bases and 4 bases, there was a span of 10 bases. The CDR3 length is 13 residues. The CDR3 reads CASSSTGIYGYTF. The DNA of the CDR3 is TGTGCCAGCAGTTCAACAGGGATCTATGGCTACACCTTC.

The rearrangement uses TRBV6-5 and TRBJ1-3; TRBD1 aligns across 8 bases. The germline V gene encodes CDR1 MNHEY and CDR2 SVGAGI. The CDR3 is made up of 16 amino acids. V lost 0 bases to trimming and J lost 3 bases; unmatched junction nucleotides: 4. In DNA form, the CDR3 reads TGTGCCAGCAGTTACTCGATTGACAGGGGTGGAAACACCATATATTTT. Translation: CASSYSIDRGGNTIYF.

The chain is built from TRBV4-1 and TRBJ2-7; 11 nucleotides line up with TRBD1. The CDR3 extends over 16 amino acids. Germline V gene sequence: CDR1 MGHRA, CDR2 YSYEKL. The junction had 7 bases not matched to a gene; V was cut back by 4 bases and J by 2 bases. The CDR3 sequence: CASSRTAGQGAYEQYF. The CDR3 DNA sequence: TGCGCCAGCAGCCGGACCGCGGGACAGGGGGCCTACGAGCAGTACTTC.

The chain is built from TRBV30 and TRBJ1-1, with D perhaps matching TRBD1 (5 bases). The CDR3 runs to 13 residues. From germline, CDR1 is GTSNPN and CDR2 SVGIG (reference sequence). Trimming shortened V by 1 base and J by 4 bases, and 10 bases separated the two germline ends. CDR3 in amino acids: CAWSDRDSTEAFF. Here the CDR3 DNA reads TGTGCCTGGAGTGACCGAGACAGCACTGAAGCTTTCTTT.

CDR3 DNA: TGCGCCACCTGGCCCCCTAGCGGGGGGGCCGGAGAGACCCAGTACTTC. This encodes CATWPPSGGAGETQYF. The chain has TRBV10-1 and TRBJ2-5, with 12 positions matching TRBD2. After removal of 10 bases from V and 4 bases from J, the junction contained 13 bases not matched to a gene. Germline values: CDR1 WNHNN, CDR2 SYGVQD (reference sequence). The CDR3 has 16 amino acids.

The chain recombines TRBV2 with TRBJ2-5; maybe TRBD1 (6 bases). The CDR3 is 15 residues long. The germline CDR1 and CDR2 sequences are SNHLY and FYNNEI. The V gene lost 6 bases and the J gene lost 0 bases, with 14 bases spanning the gap. CDR3 protein: CASSLSTGYQETQYF. In nucleotides, the CDR3 is TGTGCCAGCAGCCTCTCCACAGGGTACCAAGAGACCCAGTACTTC.

The chain joins TRBV4-3 to TRBJ2-3; 16 bases match TRBD2. Germline CDR1 reads LGHNA; CDR2 reads YSLEER. The CDR3 contains 17 residues. J gave up 5 bases and V 4 bases, and 6 bases lay outside the gene matches. CDR3 protein: CASSRQGTSGGGDTQYF. CDR3 in DNA: TGCGCCAGCAGCCGTCAAGGGACTAGCGGGGGGGGAGATACGCAGTATTTT.

The V and J genes are TRBV11-2 and TRBJ2-7, with TRBD2 identical over 11 bases. This CDR3 comprises 15 residues. Germline values: CDR1 SGHAT, CDR2 FQNNGV. V trimming: 3 bases; J trimming: 7 bases; junction bases outside the gene matches: 8. CDR3 region: CASSFSGRAEGEQYF. CDR3 sequence (DNA): TGTGCCAGCAGCTTTAGCGGGAGGGCCGAAGGAGAGCAGTACTTC.

The CDR3 region is CASSYSGTGNGYTF. The CDR3 nucleotides read TGTGCCAGCAGTTACTCGGGGACAGGGAATGGCTACACCTTC. This chain connects TRBV6-6 to TRBJ1-2, with 9 bases identical to TRBD1. The CDR3 is made up of 14 amino acids. With V trimmed by 0 bases and J by 6 bases, 2 bases remained unmatched. Germline V gives CDR1 MNHNY, CDR2 SVGAGI (reference sequence).

V usage is TRBV4-1 and J usage is TRBJ2-7, with TRBD2 matching 13 bases. CDR1 is MGHRA and CDR2 is YSYEKL in the germline V gene. Trimming took 4 bases from V and 2 from J; bases not matched to a gene: 5. There are 16 residues in the CDR3. CDR3 nucleotide sequence: TGCGCCAGCAGCCGATCACTAGCGGGAGGGCCCTACGAGCAGTACTTC. It specifies CASSRSLAGGPYEQYF.

The chain links TRBV7-2 to TRBJ1-5; no firm D call. The germline V gene has CDR1 SGHTA and CDR2 FQGNSA. The CDR3 length is 14 residues. V was cut by 2 bases and J by 5 bases, with 10 bases left in between. The CDR3 reads CASSLKAVDQPQHF. The CDR3 DNA follows: TGTGCCAGCAGCTTAAAAGCGGTGGATCAGCCCCAGCATTTT.

V usage is TRBV27 and J usage is TRBJ1-1; 8 bases align to TRBD1. The germline gives CDR1 MNHEY, CDR2 SMNVEV (reference sequence). V dropped 3 bases and J dropped 1; count of bases not matched to a gene: 4. The length of the CDR3 is 15 residues. CDR3 DNA: TGTGCCAGCAGTTTCCCCGGGACAGGGAACACTGAAGCTTTCTTT. Translation: CASSFPGTGNTEAFF.

CDR3 nucleotides: TGTGCCATCAGTGGGCCCCCCGACAGGGCATACTATGGCTACACCTTC. It codes for CAISGPPDRAYYGYTF. This rearrangement joins TRBV10-3 to TRBJ1-2; TRBD1 matches 7 bases. The CDR3 has 16 residues. J was trimmed by 3 bases and V by 4 bases; bases with no gene match: 11. Germline V lookup: CDR1 ENHRY, CDR2 SYGVKD.

The chain uses TRBV12-5 and TRBJ1-1, with TRBD1 identical over 10 bases. V trimming: 5 bases; J trimming: 11 bases; junction bases outside the gene matches: 8. Per germline, CDR1 LGHNT and CDR2 FRNRAP. The CDR3 contains 13 residues. CDR3 bases: TGTGCTAGTGGTACGACAGGGGGCTTGGAGGCTTTCTTT. It codes for CASGTTGGLEAFF.